This T cell receptor (beta chain) was recovered during a study of blood T cell repertoires in COVID-19. Authors' analysis steps: From reference gene primer amplification, estimates of nucleated cell counts were derived. Using immunoSEQ multiplex PCR, the repertoire was profiled, and TCRdb retains in-frame clones only, with some absent. V and J calls and clone size are given by that table; D and trimming were obtained from the DNA. The table lists about 110,000 clones, about 90% of them singletons. Trimming removed 3 bases from V and 8 bases from J, with 13 bases in between. CDR1 is MNHNS and CDR2 is SASEGT in the germline V gene. The CDR3 length is 14 residues.

The material sequenced was peripheral blood. The source is a human donor in a cohort sampled during active COVID-19. The chain uses TRBV6-1 and TRBJ1-4; D gene uncertain. CDR3 sequence: CASSDTGFIEKLFF. The CDR3 DNA is TGTGCCAGCAGTGATACGGGGTTCATCGAAAAACTGTTTTTT.